Sequencing of this T cell receptor beta chain was carried out in a study of patients and donors after allogeneic stem cell transplantation. Per the germline V gene, CDR1 is MRHNA and CDR2 is SNTAGT. V lost 8 bases and J 2 bases, leaving 12 bases between the germline ends. The CDR3 spans 13 residues. A single record per CDR3 protein comes from TCRdb applying MiXCR to the RT-PCR reads. The sample records about 230,000 distinct CDR3 sequences, about 14% being singletons. The TCR comes from a human donor who was either an allogeneic HSCT recipient or a stem cell or donor lymphocyte infusion donor (not recorded which). It is not recorded whose cells these are; they may come from a transplant donor. The sequenced sample consisted of blood, either unsorted or a sorted T cell fraction (not recorded which). V gene TRBV6-4 combines with J gene TRBJ1-1; D gene ambiguous. CDR3 DNA: TGTGCCAGCTCCTCCTCAATCAACACTGAAGCTTTCTTT. Its translation: CASSSSINTEAFF.